This section outlines one T cell receptor beta chain sequence together with its context. Its antigen is as yet unknown. Method: immunoSEQ multiplex PCR; TCRdb's copy keeps in-frame clones and lacks some. The sample gives almost 85,000 clones, roughly 85% of which show up once; roughly 2% is in the top ten. This sample is drawn from a study of a mutant IDH1 vaccine in newly diagnosed glioma. Study information: Among treated patients, around 62% were male and about 40% female, and mean age was 40.4 years. Patients had received radiotherapy, temozolomide, or both previously, most receiving both.

Time point denoted: week 23, last vaccination. Doses of 300 ug of mutant IDH1 20-mer peptide were given with topical imiquimod. Donors harbored newly found WHO grade 3 or 4 IDH1-mutant, ATRX-lost astrocytomas. V lost 2 bases, J lost 6 bases, and 7 bases stayed unmatched. The CDR3 consists of 17 residues. Germline V gene lookup returns CDR1 MNHNS and CDR2 SASEGT. Study-level points and caveats: Across multiple MHC alleles, 93.3% of patients had vaccine-induced responses.

The chain couples TRBV6-1 to TRBJ1-6; 10 positions agree with TRBD1. This clonotype originated in a man under 40 with glioma. Some clones in this sample may be carry-over from other donors' samples. The source was PBMCs, collected from a glioma patient whose treatment included an IDH1 peptide vaccine. The CDR3 nucleotides are TGTGCCAGCAGTGAACGTTTTGGACAGGGGGTTAATTCACCCCTCCACTTT. Translation gives CASSERFGQGVNSPLHF.